What follows is one T cell receptor (beta chain) and its context. In Seattle, patients joined the study during active infection and were tracked longitudinally. The entry originates in a study of blood T cell repertoires in COVID-19. V was clipped by 3 bases and J by 7 bases, with 12 bases between them. CDR1 and CDR2 from the germline V gene are MNHEY and SMNVEV (reference sequence). This CDR3 has 14 residues. Assay: immunoSEQ multiplex PCR; the TCRdb copy retains only in-frame clones and omits some. The sample has a few hundred thousand clones, 70% to 90% seen once. The sequenced sample was peripheral blood. The sequence was obtained from a young man with COVID-19, enrolled during active disease. This chain joins TRBV27 and TRBJ2-2, with D maybe TRBD1 (6 bases). CDR3 amino acids: CASSFGTTLGELFF. In DNA, the CDR3 is TGTGCCAGCAGTTTTGGGACAACCCTCGGGGAGCTGTTTTTT.